What follows are 2 T cell receptor beta chains derived from one specimen sequenced in a study of a mutant IDH1 vaccine in newly diagnosed glioma. Sequencing used immunoSEQ multiplex PCR; TCRdb keeps in-frame clones, though not all of them. Found here are around 99,000 clones, about four fifths of them singletons; the top ten hold 7.5%. Time point: baseline, week 1 (first vaccination visit). Treatment defined: pre-vaccination baseline after standard-of-care therapy. Sequenced here: PBMCs, sampled from a glioma patient treated with radiotherapy, temozolomide or both. The receptor set was obtained from a man between 40 and 49 years old with glioma.

The rearrangement uses TRBV2 and TRBJ2-7; no clear D gene. Germline-derived CDR1 and CDR2 are SNHLY and FYNNEI. V was cut by 8 bases and J by 1 base, with 15 bases left in between. The CDR3 sequence is 14 residues long. As DNA, the CDR3 is TGTGCCAGCGGAGAAGGTTACCGATCCTACGAGCAGTACTTC. Residues: CASGEGYRSYEQYF.

The table lists this clone with a few counts. V usage is TRBV7-8 and J usage is TRBJ2-7, with D unclear. The CDR3 totals 11 residues. The V and J ends lost 5 bases and 2 bases respectively, with 4 bases between them. In germline, CDR1 is SGHVS, CDR2 FQNEAQ. The CDR3, as DNA: TGTGCCAGCAGCGAGGCCTACGAGCAGTACTTC. Its translation: CASSEAYEQYF.